Given below is one T cell receptor beta chain in context. The antigen remains undetermined. This record belongs to a study of shared clonotypes between healthy human individuals. Looked up from germline, CDR1 is SEHNR and CDR2 is FQNEAQ (reference sequence). The J segment lost 5 bases and the V segment lost 6 bases, leaving 9 bases of the junction unmatched. There are 15 residues in the CDR3. Study results and caveats: The study found lower generation probabilities in non-shared clonotypes than in those shared by all four donors. Naive subsets generally exceeded memory subsets in estimated richness.

Sorted-subset replicate PCR reactions were performed with approximately 200 ng DNA, corresponding to some 32,000 T cell genomes. The assay was immunoSEQ multiplex PCR, and TCRdb's table has in-frame clones only and misses some. This sample has roughly 2.4 million clones, with nearly 97% found just once. The chain employs TRBV7-9 and TRBJ2-3; TRBD2 aligns across 9 bases. The receptor was isolated from a man between 18 and 35 years old in good health. Material: naive CD4+ T cells sorted from blood. The sample's subset: CD45RA+ positively selected. The CDR3, as DNA: TGTGCCAGCAGTTTGGCTAGCGGGAAGGTAGATACGCAGTATTTT. It is translated as CASSLASGKVDTQYF.